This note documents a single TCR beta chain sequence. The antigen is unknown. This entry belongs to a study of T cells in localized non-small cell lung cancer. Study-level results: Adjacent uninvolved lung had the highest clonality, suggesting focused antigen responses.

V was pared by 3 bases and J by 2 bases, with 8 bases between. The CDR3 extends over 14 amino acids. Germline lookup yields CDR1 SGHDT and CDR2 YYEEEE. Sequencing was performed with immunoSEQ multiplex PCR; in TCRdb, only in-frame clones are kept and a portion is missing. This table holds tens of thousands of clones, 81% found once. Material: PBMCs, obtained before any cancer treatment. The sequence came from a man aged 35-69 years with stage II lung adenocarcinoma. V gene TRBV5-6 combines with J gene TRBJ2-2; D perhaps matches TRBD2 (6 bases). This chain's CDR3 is CASSWDFNTGELFF. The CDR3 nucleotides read TGTGCCAGCAGCTGGGACTTTAACACCGGGGAGCTGTTTTTT.